A selection of T cell receptor beta chains follows, all from one sample in a study of cytomegalovirus exposure and HLA in healthy donors. Only in-frame clones appear in the TCRdb table, and some are missing; sequencing was by immunoSEQ multiplex PCR. The repertoire holds roughly 200,000 clones, with over 65% as singletons. The sequencing sample was made of PBMCs. The receptors originated from a man aged 18-30 years in good health and CMV-seronegative. Both conserved end residues are part of each CDR3. A D gene is named only where the DNA matches it firmly. Clone size appears in some rows only: once, few, many, or a class for an expanded clone.

V gene	J gene	D gene	clone size	CDR3 protein	CDR3 DNA
TRBV6-5	TRBJ2-5	-	-	CASSYGPAAEETQYF	TGTGCCAGCAGTTACGGCCCCGCCGCGGAAGAGACCCAGTACTTC
TRBV7-9	TRBJ2-3	TRBD1	once	CASSPRGGTGGRDTQYF	TGTGCCAGCAGCCCTAGAGGTGGGACAGGGGGTCGGGATACGCAGTATTTT
TRBV28	TRBJ2-7	TRBD1	-	CASSSGQGGYEQYF	TGTGCCAGCTCGTCGGGACAGGGTGGTTACGAGCAGTACTTC
TRBV28	TRBJ2-3	TRBD1	-	CASSFPLGQSTDTQYF	TGTGCCAGCAGTTTTCCGTTGGGACAGAGCACAGATACGCAGTATTTT
TRBV19	TRBJ2-7	TRBD2	-	CASSKTSGIAYEQYF	TGTGCCAGTAGCAAGACTAGCGGGATTGCCTACGAGCAGTACTTC
TRBV5-1	TRBJ2-7	-	-	CASSPDLIWGGDEQYF	TGCGCCAGCAGCCCCGACCTTATTTGGGGGGGCGACGAGCAGTACTTC
TRBV28	TRBJ2-7	TRBD2	-	CASSWPRGSGSAEQYF	TGTGCCAGCAGTTGGCCCCGGGGCAGCGGGAGTGCCGAGCAGTACTTC
TRBV27	TRBJ1-1	-	-	CASSYREGGFEAFF	TGTGCCAGCAGTTACAGGGAGGGAGGATTTGAAGCTTTCTTT
TRBV30	TRBJ1-3	-	-	CALGLGLSGNTIYF	TGTGCATTGGGGTTGGGACTTTCGGGAAACACCATATATTTT
TRBV6-6	TRBJ2-7	-	-	CASSQGHPSSYEQYF	TGTGCCAGCAGTCAGGGACATCCGAGCTCCTACGAGCAGTACTTC
TRBV29-1	TRBJ1-2	-	few	CSAREGDGYTF	TGCAGCGCCCGGGAGGGGGATGGCTACACCTTC
TRBV28	TRBJ1-1	-	-	CASSLEGTEAFF	TGTGCCAGCAGTTTGGAGGGTACTGAAGCTTTCTTT
TRBV2	TRBJ2-7	-	-	CASKGGLDYEQYF	TGTGCCAGCAAGGGGGGGCTTGACTACGAGCAGTACTTC
TRBV5-1	TRBJ2-7	TRBD2	-	CASSGTSGSREQYF	TGCGCCAGCAGTGGGACTAGCGGGAGTCGCGAGCAGTACTTC
TRBV27	TRBJ2-7	TRBD2	few	CASSTISGLTTYEQYF	TGTGCCAGCAGCACGATTAGCGGGCTCACAACCTACGAGCAGTACTTC
TRBV5-1	TRBJ2-5	TRBD2	-	CASSQREGPQETQYF	TGCGCCAGCAGCCAGCGGGAGGGCCCCCAAGAGACCCAGTACTTC
TRBV28	TRBJ1-2	TRBD1	-	CASRSGQERYGYTF	TGTGCCAGCAGATCCGGACAGGAGAGGTATGGCTACACCTTC
TRBV5-6	TRBJ1-1	TRBD1	-	CASSWATGGTEAFF	TGTGCCAGCAGCTGGGCCACAGGGGGCACTGAAGCTTTCTTT
TRBV5-1	TRBJ1-5	-	-	CASSFGGRENQPQHF	TGCGCCAGCAGCTTTGGGGGCAGGGAGAATCAGCCCCAGCATTTT
TRBV5-4	TRBJ2-1	-	-	CASSFGLSYNEQFF	TGTGCCAGCAGCTTTGGGCTGAGCTACAATGAGCAGTTCTTC
TRBV10-3	TRBJ2-3	TRBD2	-	CAISAGLAGGIDTQYF	TGTGCCATCAGCGCGGGACTAGCGGGGGGGATTGATACGCAGTATTTT
TRBV19	TRBJ1-2	TRBD1	-	CASMGQNYGYTF	TGTGCCAGTATGGGACAGAACTATGGCTACACCTTC
TRBV5-1	TRBJ2-7	TRBD1	-	CASSFGSGTGSEQYF	TGCGCCAGCAGCTTTGGGTCTGGGACAGGGAGCGAGCAGTACTTC
TRBV19	TRBJ2-2	TRBD2	-	CASSKPGLVGTGELFF	TGTGCCAGTAGTAAACCGGGACTAGTCGGCACCGGGGAGCTGTTTTTT